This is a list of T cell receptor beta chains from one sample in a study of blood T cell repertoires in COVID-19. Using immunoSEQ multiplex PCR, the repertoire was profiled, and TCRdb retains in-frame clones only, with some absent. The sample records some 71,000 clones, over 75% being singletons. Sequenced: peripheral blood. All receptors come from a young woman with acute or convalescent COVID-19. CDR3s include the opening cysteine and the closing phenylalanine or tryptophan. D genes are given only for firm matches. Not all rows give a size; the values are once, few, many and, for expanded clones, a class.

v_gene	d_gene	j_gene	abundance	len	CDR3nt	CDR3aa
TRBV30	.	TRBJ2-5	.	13	TGTGCCTCGGAGGACGATCTACAAGAGACCCAGTACTTC	CASEDDLQETQYF
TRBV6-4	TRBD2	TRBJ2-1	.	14	TGTGCCAGCAGTGACTCGCGGGAGCCGAATGAGCAGTTCTTC	CASSDSREPNEQFF
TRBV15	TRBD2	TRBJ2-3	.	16	TGTGCCACCAGCAGAGGTGTGGGACTAGCGGCAGATACGCAGTATTTT	CATSRGVGLAADTQYF
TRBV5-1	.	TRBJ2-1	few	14	TGCGCCAGCAGCACAGAACCGGGAATCAATGAGCAGTTCTTC	CASSTEPGINEQFF
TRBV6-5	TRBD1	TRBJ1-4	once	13	TGTGCCAGCAGCAGGGGGCACGGTGAAAAACTGTTTTTT	CASSRGHGEKLFF
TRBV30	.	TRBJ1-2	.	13	TGTGCCTGGAGTGCCACCCGGACAGCTGGCTACACCTTC	CAWSATRTAGYTF
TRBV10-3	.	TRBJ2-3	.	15	TGTGCCATCAGTGAGTCTGTACTAGGGACAGATACGCAGTATTTT	CAISESVLGTDTQYF
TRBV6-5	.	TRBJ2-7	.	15	TGTGCCAGCAGCCTGAATAGCGGAGAGACCTACGAGCAGTACTTC	CASSLNSGETYEQYF
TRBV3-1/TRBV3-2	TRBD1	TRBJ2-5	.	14	TGTGCCAGCAGCCACGGACAGGCCCAAGAGACCCAGTACTTC	CASSHGQAQETQYF
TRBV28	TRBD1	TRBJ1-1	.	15	TGTGCCAGCAGTTTACCCACAGGGGTGAACACTGAAGCTTTCTTT	CASSLPTGVNTEAFF
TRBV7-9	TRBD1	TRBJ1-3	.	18	TGTGCCAGCAGCTTAATTGGCGGACAGGAAAGCTCTGGAAACACCATATATTTT	CASSLIGGQESSGNTIYF
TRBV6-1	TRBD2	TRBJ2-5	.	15	TGTGCCAGCAGTGATCCGGGACTAGTCAGAGAGACCCAGTACTTC	CASSDPGLVRETQYF
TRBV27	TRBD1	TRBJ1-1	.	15	TGTGCCAGCAGTCAAGACAGGGGGGGGAACACTGAAGCTTTCTTT	CASSQDRGGNTEAFF
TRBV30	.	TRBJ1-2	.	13	TGTGCCTGGAGTAGGGAGCAGTTCTCTGGCTACACCTTC	CAWSREQFSGYTF
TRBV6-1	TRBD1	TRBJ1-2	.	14	TGTGCCAGCAGTGAGGGGACAGGAAACTATGGCTACACCTTC	CASSEGTGNYGYTF
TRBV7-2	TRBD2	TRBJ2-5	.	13	TGTGCCAGCAGTGCTAGCGGGGGGAAGACCCAGTACTTC	CASSASGGKTQYF
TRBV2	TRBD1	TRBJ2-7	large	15	TGTGCCAGCAGCACCACGACAGGGTACCCCTACGAGCAGTACTTC	CASSTTTGYPYEQYF
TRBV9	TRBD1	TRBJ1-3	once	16	TGTGCCAGCAGCGTAGCGGGACAGGGCTCTGGAAACACCATATATTTT	CASSVAGQGSGNTIYF
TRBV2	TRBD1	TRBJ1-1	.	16	TGTGCCAGCAGTTTTTCAGACAGGGGGCGCTTCACTGAAGCTTTCTTT	CASSFSDRGRFTEAFF
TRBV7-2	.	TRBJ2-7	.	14	TGTGCCAGCAATAGAGTAGGAGGAAACTACGAGCAGTACTTC	CASNRVGGNYEQYF
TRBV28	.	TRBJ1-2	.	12	TGTGCCAGCAGTTTGCTGGGCAGGGCGATCATCTTC	CASSLLGRAIIF
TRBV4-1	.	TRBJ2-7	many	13	TGCGCCAGCAGCCGATCTATCTCCTACGAGCAGTACTTC	CASSRSISYEQYF
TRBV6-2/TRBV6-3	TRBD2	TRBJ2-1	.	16	TGTGCCAGCAATTACCAAGGACTAGCGGGAGACAATGAGCAGTTCTTC	CASNYQGLAGDNEQFF
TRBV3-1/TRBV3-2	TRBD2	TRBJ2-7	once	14	TGTGCCAGCAGCCAAATGGGGGGGTCCTACGAGCAGTACTTC	CASSQMGGSYEQYF
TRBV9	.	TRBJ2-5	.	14	TGTGCCAGCAGCGTAGCTGAGGGACTTATGACCCAGTACTTC	CASSVAEGLMTQYF
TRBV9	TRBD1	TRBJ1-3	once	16	TGTGCCAGCAGCGTAATGGAGGGGGCATCTGGAAACACCATATATTTT	CASSVMEGASGNTIYF
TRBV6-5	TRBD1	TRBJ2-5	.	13	TGTGCCAGCAGCCGCGACAGGGGAGAGACCCAGTACTTC	CASSRDRGETQYF
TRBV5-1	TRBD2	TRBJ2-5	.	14	TGCGCCAGCAGCTTGGCCCGGGGAGGGGAGACCCAGTACTTC	CASSLARGGETQYF
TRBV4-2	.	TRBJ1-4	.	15	TGTGCCAGCAGCCAAGGTCATGCAGATAATGAAAAACTGTTTTTT	CASSQGHADNEKLFF
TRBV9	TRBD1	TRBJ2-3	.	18	TGTGCCAGCAGCGTAGGGGCTTGGTGGGACAGGGGCACAGATACGCAGTATTTT	CASSVGAWWDRGTDTQYF
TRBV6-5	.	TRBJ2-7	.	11	TGTGCCAGCACAGGGGCGTACGAGCAGTACTTC	CASTGAYEQYF